The following is a T cell receptor (beta chain) sequence with its context. The repertoire was sequenced with immunoSEQ multiplex PCR; TCRdb's copy has only in-frame clones and lacks some. The sample lists around 400,000 clones; roughly 90% were seen once. These data come from a study of Ad26.COV2.S vaccination and SARS-CoV-2 variants. Overall study context: The donor participated in the COV1001 trial, in its Ad26.COV2.S arm. Once, or twice with 56 days between doses, Ad26.COV2.S was given intramuscularly.

This CDR3 is built from 12 residues. Per germline, CDR1 SGHTA and CDR2 FQGNSA. Trimming left V 5 bases short and J 6 bases short, with 5 bases between. Treatment meaning: around 19 received Ad26.COV2.S at low or high dose, single or two shots; about 5 received placebo; per-sample allocation not given. Day 63 after the first injection of vaccine or placebo was the sampling time. Recruitment in Boston yielded a donor of adult age, 18-55 years. This receptor was obtained from a person aged 18-65 years who received the Ad26.COV2.S COVID-19 vaccine or a placebo. This material consisted of peripheral blood, taken in a trial of Ad26.COV2.S vaccine versus placebo. This rearrangement joins TRBV7-2 to TRBJ1-6; no firm D call. The CDR3 DNA reads TGTGCCAGCAGCCCGACTAATTCACCCCTCCACTTT. Protein product: CASSPTNSPLHF.